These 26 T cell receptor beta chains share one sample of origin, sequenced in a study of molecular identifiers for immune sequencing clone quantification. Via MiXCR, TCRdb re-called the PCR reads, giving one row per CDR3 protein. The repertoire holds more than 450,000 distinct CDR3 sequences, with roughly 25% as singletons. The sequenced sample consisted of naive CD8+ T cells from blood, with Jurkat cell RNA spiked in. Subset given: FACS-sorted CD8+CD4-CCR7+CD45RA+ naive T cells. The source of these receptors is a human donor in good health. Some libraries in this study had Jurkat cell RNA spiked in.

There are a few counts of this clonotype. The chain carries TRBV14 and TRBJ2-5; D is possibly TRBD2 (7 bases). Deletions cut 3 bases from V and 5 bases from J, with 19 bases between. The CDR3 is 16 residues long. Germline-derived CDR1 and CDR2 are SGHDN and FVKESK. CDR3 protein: CASSQHVGGRGETQYF. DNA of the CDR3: TGTGCCAGCAGCCAGCACGTCGGGGGGCGAGGGGAGACCCAGTACTTC.

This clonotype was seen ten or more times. In DNA form, the CDR3 reads TGTGCCAGCAGCTTCGGACAGACTAATAATCAGCCCCAGCATTTT. Translating gives CASSFGQTNNQPQHF. The V and J genes are TRBV13 and TRBJ1-5, with a tentative D call TRBD1 (6 bases). V dropped 3 bases and J dropped 4 bases, with 13 bases sitting between them. Germline loops: CDR1 PRHDT, CDR2 FYEKMQ (reference sequence). The CDR3 spans 15 residues.

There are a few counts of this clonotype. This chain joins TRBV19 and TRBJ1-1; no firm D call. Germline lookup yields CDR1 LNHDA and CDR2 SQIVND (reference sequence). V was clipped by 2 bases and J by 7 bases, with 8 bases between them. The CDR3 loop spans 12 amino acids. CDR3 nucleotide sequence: TGTGCCAGTAGTATAAAGGGAGGTGAAGCTTTCTTT. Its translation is CASSIKGGEAFF.

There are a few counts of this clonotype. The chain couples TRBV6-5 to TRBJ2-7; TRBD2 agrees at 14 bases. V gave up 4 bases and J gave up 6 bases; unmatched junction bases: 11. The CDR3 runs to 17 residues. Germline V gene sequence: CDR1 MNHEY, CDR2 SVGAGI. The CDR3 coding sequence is TGTGCCAGCAGTTCCCTCCCCGGGACTAGCGGGAGCGGCGAGCAGTACTTC. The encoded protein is CASSSLPGTSGSGEQYF.

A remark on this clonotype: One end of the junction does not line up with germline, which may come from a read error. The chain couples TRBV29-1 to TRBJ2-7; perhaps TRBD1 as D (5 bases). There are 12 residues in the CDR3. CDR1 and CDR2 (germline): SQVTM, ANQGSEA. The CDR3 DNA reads TGCCGCGTCGAAGGGGCTCTCGAAGAGCAGTACTTC. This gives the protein CRVEGALEEQYF.

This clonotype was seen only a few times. The CDR3 protein is CASSLTPLASGSRDTQYF. The CDR3 region has the DNA TGTGCCAGCAGCCTCACACCTCTGGCTAGCGGGAGTAGGGATACGCAGTATTTT. The rearrangement joins TRBV9 to TRBJ2-3; the match to TRBD2 covers 10 bases. The CDR3 length is 18 residues. Trimming at V came to 4 bases and at J to 6 bases, leaving 17 bases not matched to a gene. Germline loops: CDR1 SGDLS, CDR2 YYNGEE.

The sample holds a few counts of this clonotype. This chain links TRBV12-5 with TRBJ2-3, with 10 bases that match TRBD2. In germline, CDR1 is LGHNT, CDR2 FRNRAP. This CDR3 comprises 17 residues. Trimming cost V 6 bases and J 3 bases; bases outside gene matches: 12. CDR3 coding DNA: TGTGCTAGTGGCTCCTTTGGACTAGCGGAGAGTACAGATACGCAGTATTTT. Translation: CASGSFGLAESTDTQYF.

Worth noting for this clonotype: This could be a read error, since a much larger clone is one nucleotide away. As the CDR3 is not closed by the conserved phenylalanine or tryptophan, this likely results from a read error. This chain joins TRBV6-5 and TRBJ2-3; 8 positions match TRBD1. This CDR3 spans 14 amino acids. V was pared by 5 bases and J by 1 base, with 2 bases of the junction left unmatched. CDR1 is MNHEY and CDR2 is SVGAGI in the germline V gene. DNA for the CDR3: TGTGCCAGCAGTGACAGGGGCGGCACAGATACGCAGTATCTT. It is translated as CASSDRGGTDTQYL.

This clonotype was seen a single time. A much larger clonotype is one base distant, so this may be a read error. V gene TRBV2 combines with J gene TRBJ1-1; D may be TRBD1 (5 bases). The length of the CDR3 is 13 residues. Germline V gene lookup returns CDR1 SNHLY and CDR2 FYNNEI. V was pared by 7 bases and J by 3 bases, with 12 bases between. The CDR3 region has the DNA TGTGCCAGCATAGACTCCAGGGACACTGAAGCTTTCTTT. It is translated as CASIDSRDTEAFF. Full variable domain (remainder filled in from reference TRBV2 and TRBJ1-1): EPEVTQTPSHQVTQMGQEVILRCVPISNHLYFYWYRQILGQKVEFLVSFYNNEISEKSEIFDDQFSVERPDGSNFTLKIRSTKLEDSAMYFCASIDSRDTEAFFGQGTRLTVV.

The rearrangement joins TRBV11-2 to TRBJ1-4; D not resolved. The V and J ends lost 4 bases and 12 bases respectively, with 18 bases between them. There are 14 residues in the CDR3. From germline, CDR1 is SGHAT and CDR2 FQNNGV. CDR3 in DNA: TGTGCCAGCAGCTCGCCAGCGCATAATGAGGAACTGTTTTTT. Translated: CASSSPAHNEELFF.

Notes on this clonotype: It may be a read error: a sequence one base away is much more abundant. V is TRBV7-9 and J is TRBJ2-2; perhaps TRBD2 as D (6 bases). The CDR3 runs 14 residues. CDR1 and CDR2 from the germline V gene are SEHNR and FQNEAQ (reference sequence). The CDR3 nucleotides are TGTGCCAGCAGCTTCGCCGGGGAGGCCGGGGAGCTGTGTTTT. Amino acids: CASSFAGEAGELCF.

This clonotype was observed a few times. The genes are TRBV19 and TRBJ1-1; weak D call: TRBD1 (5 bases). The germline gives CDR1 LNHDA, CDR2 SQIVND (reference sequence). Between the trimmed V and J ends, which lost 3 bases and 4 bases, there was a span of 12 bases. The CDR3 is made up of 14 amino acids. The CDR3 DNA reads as TGTGCCAGTAGTATTCAGGGTTTCGCCACTGAAGCTTTCTTT. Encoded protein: CASSIQGFATEAFF.

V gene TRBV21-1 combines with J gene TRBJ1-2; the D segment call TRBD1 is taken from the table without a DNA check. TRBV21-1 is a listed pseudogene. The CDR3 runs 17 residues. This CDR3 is CASSLRDKENFNYGYTF. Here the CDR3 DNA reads TGTGCCAGCAGCCTCCGGGACAAAGAAAACTTTAACTATGGCTACACCTTC.

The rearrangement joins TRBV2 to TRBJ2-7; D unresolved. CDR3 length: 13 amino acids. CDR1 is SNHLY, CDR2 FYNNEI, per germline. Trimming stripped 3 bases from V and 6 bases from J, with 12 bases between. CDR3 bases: TGTGCCAGCAGTGAGAACCAGTGGGTCGAGCAGTACTTC. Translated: CASSENQWVEQYF.

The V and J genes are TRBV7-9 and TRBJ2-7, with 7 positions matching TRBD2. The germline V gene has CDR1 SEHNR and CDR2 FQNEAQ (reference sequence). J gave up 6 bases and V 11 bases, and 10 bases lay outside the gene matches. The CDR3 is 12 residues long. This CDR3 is CAGGGSKSEQYF. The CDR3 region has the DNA TGTGCCGGTGGCGGGAGTAAGTCCGAGCAGTACTTC. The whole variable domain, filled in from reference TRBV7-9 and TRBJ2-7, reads DTGVSQNPRHKITKRGQNVTFRCDPISEHNRLYWYRQTLGQGPEFLTYFQNEAQLEKSRLLSDRFSAERPKGSFSTLEIQRTEQGDSAMYLCAGGGSKSEQYFGPGTRLTVT.

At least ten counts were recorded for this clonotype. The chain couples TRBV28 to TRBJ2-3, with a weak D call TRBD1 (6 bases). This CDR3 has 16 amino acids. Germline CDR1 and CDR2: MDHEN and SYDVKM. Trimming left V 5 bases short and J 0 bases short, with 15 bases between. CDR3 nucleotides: TGTGCCAGCAGTCCAAGCCAGGGGATGAGCACAGATACGCAGTATTTT. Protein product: CASSPSQGMSTDTQYF.

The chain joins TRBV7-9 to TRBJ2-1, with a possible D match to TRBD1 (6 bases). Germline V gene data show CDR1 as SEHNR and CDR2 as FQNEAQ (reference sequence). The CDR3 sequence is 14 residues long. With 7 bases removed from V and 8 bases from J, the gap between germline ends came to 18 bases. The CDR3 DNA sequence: TGTGCCAGCATTGGGGGCGCCGGGCCCCATGAGCAGTTCTTC. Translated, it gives CASIGGAGPHEQFF.

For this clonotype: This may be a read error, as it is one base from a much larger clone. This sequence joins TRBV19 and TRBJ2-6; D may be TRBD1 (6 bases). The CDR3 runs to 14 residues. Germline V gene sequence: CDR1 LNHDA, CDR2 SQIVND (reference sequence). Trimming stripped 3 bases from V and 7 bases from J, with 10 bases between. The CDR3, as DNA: TGTGCCAGTAGTATCTGGGGGCAAGCCAACGTCCTGACTTTC. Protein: CASSIWGQANVLTF.

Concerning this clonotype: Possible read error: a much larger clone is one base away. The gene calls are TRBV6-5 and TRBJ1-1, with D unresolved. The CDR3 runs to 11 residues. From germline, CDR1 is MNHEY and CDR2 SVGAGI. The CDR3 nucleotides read TGTGCCAGCAGCGTTGACACTGAAACTTTCTTT. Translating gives CASSVDTETFF.

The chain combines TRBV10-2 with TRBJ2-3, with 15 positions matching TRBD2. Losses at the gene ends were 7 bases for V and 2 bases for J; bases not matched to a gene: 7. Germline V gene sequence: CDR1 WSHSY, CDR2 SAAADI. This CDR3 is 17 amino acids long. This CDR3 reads CASKGLAGGLITDTQYF. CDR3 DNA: TGCGCCAGCAAGGGACTAGCGGGAGGATTGATCACAGATACGCAGTATTTT.

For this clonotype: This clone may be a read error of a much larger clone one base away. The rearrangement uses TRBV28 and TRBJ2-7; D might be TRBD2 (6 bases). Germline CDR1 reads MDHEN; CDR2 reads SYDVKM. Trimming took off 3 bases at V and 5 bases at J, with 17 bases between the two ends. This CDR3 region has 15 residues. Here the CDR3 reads CASSFRGLARDEQYF. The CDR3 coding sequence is TGTGCCAGCAGTTTCCGAGGTCTAGCGAGAGACGAGCAGTACTTC.

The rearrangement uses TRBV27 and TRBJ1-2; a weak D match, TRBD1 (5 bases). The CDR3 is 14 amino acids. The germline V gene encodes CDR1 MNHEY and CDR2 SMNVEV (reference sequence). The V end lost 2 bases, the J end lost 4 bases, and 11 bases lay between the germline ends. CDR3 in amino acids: CASSLRQGGYGYTF. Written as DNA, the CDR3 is TGTGCCAGCAGTTTAAGGCAGGGAGGCTATGGCTACACCTTC.

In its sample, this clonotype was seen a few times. The CDR3 here is CSARDNRGEINEQFF. The CDR3 region has the DNA TGCAGTGCTAGAGATAACAGGGGGGAAATCAATGAGCAGTTCTTC. The genes are TRBV20-1 and TRBJ2-1; 8 positions agree with TRBD1. The germline CDR1 and CDR2 sequences are DFQATT and SNEGSKA (reference sequence). Losses at the gene ends were 0 bases for V and 6 bases for J; bases not matched to a gene: 7. The CDR3 covers 15 residues.

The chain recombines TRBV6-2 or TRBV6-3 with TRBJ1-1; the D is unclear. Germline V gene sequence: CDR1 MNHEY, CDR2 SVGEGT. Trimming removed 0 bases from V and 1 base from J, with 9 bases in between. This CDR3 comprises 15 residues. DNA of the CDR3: TGTGCCAGCAGTTACTCCAGATACCCGAACACTGAAGCTTTCTTT. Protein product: CASSYSRYPNTEAFF.

CDR3 amino acids: CASSPRSGGSFSGANVLTF. In DNA form, the CDR3 reads TGTGCCAGCAGCCCACGATCCGGGGGCTCCTTCTCTGGGGCCAACGTCCTGACTTTC. J is TRBJ2-6 and V is TRBV13; tentatively, D is TRBD1 or TRBD2 (6 bases each). In germline, CDR1 is PRHDT, CDR2 FYEKMQ (reference sequence). Trimming stripped 5 bases from V and 0 bases from J, with 20 bases between. CDR3 length equals 19 residues.

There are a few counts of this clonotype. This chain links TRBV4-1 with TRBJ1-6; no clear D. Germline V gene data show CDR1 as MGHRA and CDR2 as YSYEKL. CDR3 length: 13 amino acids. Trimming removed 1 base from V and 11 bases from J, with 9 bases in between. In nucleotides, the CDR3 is TGCGCCAGCAGCCAAGGCGGGGAAACACCCCTCCACTTT. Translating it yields CASSQGGETPLHF.